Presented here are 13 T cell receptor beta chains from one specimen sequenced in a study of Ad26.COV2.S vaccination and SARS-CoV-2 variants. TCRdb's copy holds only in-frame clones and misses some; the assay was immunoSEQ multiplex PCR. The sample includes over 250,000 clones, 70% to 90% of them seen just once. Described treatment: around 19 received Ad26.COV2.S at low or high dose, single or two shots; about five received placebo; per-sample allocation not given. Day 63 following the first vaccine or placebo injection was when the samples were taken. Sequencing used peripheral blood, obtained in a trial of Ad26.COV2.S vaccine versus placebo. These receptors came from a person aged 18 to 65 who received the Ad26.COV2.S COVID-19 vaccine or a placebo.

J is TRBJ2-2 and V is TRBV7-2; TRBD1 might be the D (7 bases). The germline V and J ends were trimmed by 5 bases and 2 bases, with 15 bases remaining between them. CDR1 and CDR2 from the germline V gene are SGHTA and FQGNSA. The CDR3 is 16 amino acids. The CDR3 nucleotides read TGTGCCAGCAGCCGGCGGGGACAGACTAACACCGGGGAGCTGTTTTTT. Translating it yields CASSRRGQTNTGELFF.

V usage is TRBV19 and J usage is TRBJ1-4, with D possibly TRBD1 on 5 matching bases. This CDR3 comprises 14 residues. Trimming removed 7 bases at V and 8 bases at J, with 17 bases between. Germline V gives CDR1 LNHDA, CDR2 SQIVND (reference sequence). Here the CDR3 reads CASTPPGGGEKLFF. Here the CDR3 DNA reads TGTGCCAGTACCCCGCCGGGGGGGGGAGAAAAACTGTTTTTT.

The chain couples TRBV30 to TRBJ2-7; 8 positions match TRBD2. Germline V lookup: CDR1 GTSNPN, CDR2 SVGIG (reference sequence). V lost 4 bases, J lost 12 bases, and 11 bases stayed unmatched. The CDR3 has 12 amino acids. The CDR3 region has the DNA TGTGCCTGGACAGGAGTAGCGGGGAATCTGTACTTC. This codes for CAWTGVAGNLYF.

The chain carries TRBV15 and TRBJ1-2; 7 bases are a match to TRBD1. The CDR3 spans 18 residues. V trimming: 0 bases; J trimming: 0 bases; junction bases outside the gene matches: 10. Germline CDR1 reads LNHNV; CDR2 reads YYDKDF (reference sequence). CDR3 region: CATSRDIRDSRSNYGYTF. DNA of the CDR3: TGTGCCACCAGCAGAGATATTCGGGACAGCAGATCTAACTATGGCTACACCTTC.

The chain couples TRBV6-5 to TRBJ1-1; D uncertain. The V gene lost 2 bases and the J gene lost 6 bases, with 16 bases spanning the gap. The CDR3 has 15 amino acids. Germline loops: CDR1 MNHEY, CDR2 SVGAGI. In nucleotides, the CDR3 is TGTGCCAGCAGTTACGGACGTCAGACTAGACCTGAAGCTTTCTTT. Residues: CASSYGRQTRPEAFF.

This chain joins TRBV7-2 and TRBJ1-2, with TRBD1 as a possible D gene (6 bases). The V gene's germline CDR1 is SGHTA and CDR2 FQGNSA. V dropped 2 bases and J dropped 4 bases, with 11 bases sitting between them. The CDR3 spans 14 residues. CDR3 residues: CASSLNRETYGYTF. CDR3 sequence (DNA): TGTGCCAGCAGCTTAAACAGGGAAACCTATGGCTACACCTTC.

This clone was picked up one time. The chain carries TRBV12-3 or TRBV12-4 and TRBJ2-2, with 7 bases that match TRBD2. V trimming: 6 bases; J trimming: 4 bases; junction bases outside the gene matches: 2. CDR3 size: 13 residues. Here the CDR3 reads CASRRTSTGELFF. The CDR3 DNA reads TGTGCCAGCAGGCGGACTAGCACCGGGGAGCTGTTTTTT.

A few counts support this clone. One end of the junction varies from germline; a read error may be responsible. The CDR3 loop is CASSPRPGGECFF. CDR3 bases: TGTGCCAGCAGCCCCCGCCCTGGAGGGGAGTGCTTCTTC. The chain has TRBV7-6 and TRBJ1-2, with D possibly matching TRBD1 (5 bases). The germline V gene has CDR1 SGHVS and CDR2 FNYEAQ. The CDR3 has 13 residues.

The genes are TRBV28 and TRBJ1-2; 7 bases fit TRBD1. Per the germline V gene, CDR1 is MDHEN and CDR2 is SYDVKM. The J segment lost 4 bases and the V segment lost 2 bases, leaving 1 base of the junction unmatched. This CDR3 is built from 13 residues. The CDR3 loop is CASSLNRGYGYTF. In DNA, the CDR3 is TGTGCCAGCAGTTTAAACAGGGGCTATGGCTACACCTTC.

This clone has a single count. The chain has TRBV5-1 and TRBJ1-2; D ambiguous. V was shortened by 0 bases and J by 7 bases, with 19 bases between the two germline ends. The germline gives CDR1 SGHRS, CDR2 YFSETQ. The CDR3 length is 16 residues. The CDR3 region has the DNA TGCGCCAGCAGCTTGGACTTCCCAGGAGCCCCGGGTGGCTACACCTTC. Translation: CASSLDFPGAPGGYTF.

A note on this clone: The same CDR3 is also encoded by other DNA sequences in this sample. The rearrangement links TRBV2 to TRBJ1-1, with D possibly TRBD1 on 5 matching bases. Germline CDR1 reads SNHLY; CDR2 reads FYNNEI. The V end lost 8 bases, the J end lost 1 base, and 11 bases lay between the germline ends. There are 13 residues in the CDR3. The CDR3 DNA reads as TGTGCCAGCGGGAGGGGCGAGAACACTGAAGCTTTCTTT. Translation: CASGRGENTEAFF.

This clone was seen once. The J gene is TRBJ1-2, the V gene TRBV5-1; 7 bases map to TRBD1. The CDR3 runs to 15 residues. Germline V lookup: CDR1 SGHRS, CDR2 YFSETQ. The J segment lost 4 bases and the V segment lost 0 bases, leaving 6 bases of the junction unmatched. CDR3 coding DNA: TGCGCCAGCAGCTTGGAACAGGGGACGTTCTATGGCTACACCTTC. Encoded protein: CASSLEQGTFYGYTF.

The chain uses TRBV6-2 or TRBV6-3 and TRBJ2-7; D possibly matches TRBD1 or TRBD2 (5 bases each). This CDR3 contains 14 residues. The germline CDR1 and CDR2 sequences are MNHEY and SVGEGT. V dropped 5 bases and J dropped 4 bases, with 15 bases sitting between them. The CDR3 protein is CASSLQRAGYEQYF. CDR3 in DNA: TGTGCCAGCAGTCTACAGAGGGCAGGGTACGAGCAGTACTTC.